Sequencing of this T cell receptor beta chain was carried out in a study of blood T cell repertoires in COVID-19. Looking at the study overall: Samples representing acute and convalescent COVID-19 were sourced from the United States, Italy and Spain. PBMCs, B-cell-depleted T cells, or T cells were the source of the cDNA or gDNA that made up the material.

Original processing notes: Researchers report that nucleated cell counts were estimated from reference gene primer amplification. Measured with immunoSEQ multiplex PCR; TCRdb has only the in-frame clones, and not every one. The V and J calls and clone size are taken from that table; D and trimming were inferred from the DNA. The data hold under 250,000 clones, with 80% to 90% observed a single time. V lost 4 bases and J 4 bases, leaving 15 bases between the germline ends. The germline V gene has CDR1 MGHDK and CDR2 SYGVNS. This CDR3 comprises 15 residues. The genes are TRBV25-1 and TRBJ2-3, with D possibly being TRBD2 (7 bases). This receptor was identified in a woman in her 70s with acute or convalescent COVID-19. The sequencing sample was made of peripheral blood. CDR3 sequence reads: CASSVGGALADTQYF. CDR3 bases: TGTGCCAGCAGTGTGGGGGGGGCTCTGGCAGATACGCAGTATTTT.